These 5 T cell receptor beta chains were sequenced from one sample in a study of blood T cell repertoires in COVID-19. Data came from immunoSEQ multiplex PCR; TCRdb stores just in-frame clones and leaves some out. The sample consists of about 300,000 clones, under 90% of them appearing once. Material for sequencing was PBMCs or T cells enriched from blood (not recorded which). These TCRs come from a woman aged 18-29 years who had recovered from COVID-19.

V is TRBV7-3 and J is TRBJ1-2, with 9 bases that match TRBD1. Unmatched junction bases numbered 13, after V lost 4 bases and J lost 7 bases. CDR3 size: 16 residues. Germline values: CDR1 SGHTA, CDR2 FQGTGA. CDR3 loop: CASSSGQGKGSGGYTF. As DNA, the CDR3 is TGTGCCAGCAGCTCCGGACAGGGGAAGGGGTCCGGTGGCTACACCTTC. Filled out from reference TRBV7-3 and TRBJ1-2, the complete variable domain reads GAGVSQTPSNKVTEKGKYVELRCDPISGHTALYWYRQSLGQGPEFLIYFQGTGAADDSGLPNDRFFAVRPEGSVSTLKIQRTERGDSAVYLCASSSGQGKGSGGYTFGSGTRLTVV.

This chain joins TRBV24-1 and TRBJ2-1, with 10 bases lining up with TRBD2. Trimming cost V 4 bases and J 0 bases; bases outside gene matches: 8. The CDR3 is 18 amino acids. Looked up from germline, CDR1 is KGHDR and CDR2 is SFDVKD. The CDR3 bases are TGTGCCACCAGTGACGCGACTAGCGGGTTAAGCTCCTACAATGAGCAGTTCTTC. It translates to CATSDATSGLSSYNEQFF.

The chain couples TRBV3-1 (or the pseudogene TRBV3-2) to TRBJ1-1; weak D call: TRBD1 (5 bases). This CDR3 is built from 13 residues. CDR1 and CDR2 from the germline V gene are LGHDT and YNNKEL (reference sequence). V lost 1 base and J 4 bases, leaving 7 bases between the germline ends. The CDR3 is CASSQGGSTEAFF. Written as DNA, the CDR3 is TGTGCCAGCAGCCAAGGGGGCAGCACTGAAGCTTTCTTT.

This rearrangement joins TRBV5-3 to TRBJ1-1, with 9 bases fitting TRBD1. TRBV5-3 falls under the ORF class, with uncertain function. This CDR3 is built from 15 residues. Trimming removed 0 bases from V and 6 bases from J; junction bases left unmatched: 6. In DNA, the CDR3 is TGTGCCAGAAGCTTGGAAGGGACAGGGATGCCTGAAGCTTTCTTT. Amino acids: CARSLEGTGMPEAFF.

The sample holds one count of this clone. The rearrangement joins TRBV6-5 to TRBJ1-5; 9 nucleotides agree with TRBD1. CDR3 size: 12 residues. Trimming removed 8 bases from V and 7 bases from J; junction bases left unmatched: 3. Germline values: CDR1 MNHEY, CDR2 SVGAGI. The CDR3 nucleotides are TGTGCCAGCGGACAGGGGCCCCAGCCCCAGCATTTT. Translation: CASGQGPQPQHF.